This T cell receptor beta chain originates from a study of cytomegalovirus exposure and HLA in healthy donors. PCR involved 60 Vbeta and 13 Jbeta primers. Profiling relied on immunoSEQ multiplex PCR, and the TCRdb table lists in-frame clones only, not all of them. This repertoire shows around 160,000 clones, 70% to 90% found once; its top ten account for roughly 8.8%. In germline, CDR1 is SEHNR, CDR2 FQNEAQ (reference sequence). The CDR3 runs 14 residues. Trimming cost V 4 bases and J 5 bases; bases outside gene matches: 6. This clone was counted only a few times. Sequencing was performed on PBMCs. The rearrangement links TRBV7-9 to TRBJ1-2; 8 nucleotides align to TRBD1. The sequence was collected from a man younger than 35 in good health and CMV-seropositive. Here the CDR3 reads CASSYSGTGYGYTF. In nucleotides, the CDR3 is TGTGCCAGCAGCTACAGTGGGACAGGATATGGCTACACCTTC.